A single sample gave rise to the 18 T cell receptor beta chains below, sequenced in a study of blood T cells in healthy people across ages. Together with a sample-barcoded 5' primer, a J-beta primer mix was included in a second PCR lasting about 6 to 12 cycles. TCRdb re-analysed the 5' RACE reads in MiXCR, keeping a single row per CDR3 protein. The sample lists hundreds of thousands of distinct CDR3 sequences; roughly 44% were seen once. Sample: blood. The receptors shown here come from a man aged 55 to 70 in good health.

This clonotype was observed a handful of times. V gene TRBV29-1 combines with J gene TRBJ2-7; 9 nucleotides align to TRBD2. There are 12 residues in the CDR3. Germline V gene data show CDR1 as SQVTM and CDR2 as ANQGSEA. After removal of 6 bases from V and 4 bases from J, the junction contained 4 bases not matched to a gene. CDR3 region: CSVRGGRYEQYF. CDR3 in DNA: TGCAGCGTGCGGGGGGGCCGGTACGAGCAGTACTTC.

This clonotype was seen a few times. The chain employs TRBV21-1 and TRBJ2-5. TRBV21-1 is a known pseudogene. The CDR3 extends over 12 amino acids. The CDR3 region has the DNA TGTGCCAGCAGCATGTTAGGCGAGACCCAGTACTTC. This translates into CASSMLGETQYF.

On this clonotype: A read error may explain this, as a much larger clone is one base away. V and J are TRBV4-3 and TRBJ2-7; perhaps TRBD1 as D (6 bases). The CDR3 has 15 residues. Looked up from germline, CDR1 is LGHNA and CDR2 is YSLEER. The CDR3 coding sequence is TGCGCCGGCAGCCCCTACGCCGGCCAGACGACAGGGCAGTACTTC. Amino acids: CAGSPYAGQTTGQYF.

The rearrangement joins TRBV5-6 to TRBJ1-6, with TRBD1 matching 7 bases. V was pared by 1 base and J by 0 bases, with 7 bases of the junction left unmatched. The germline V gene has CDR1 SGHDT and CDR2 YYEEEE. CDR3 size: 18 residues. CDR3 in amino acids: CASSLWGQQHSYNSPLHF. CDR3 coding DNA: TGTGCCAGCAGCTTGTGGGGACAGCAACACTCCTATAATTCACCCCTCCACTTT.

The sample holds a few counts of this clonotype. This could be a read error, since a much larger clone is one nucleotide away. The chain uses TRBV4-1 and TRBJ2-5, with no clear D. V lost 0 bases to trimming and J lost 11 bases, with 22 bases between them. The CDR3 is made up of 16 amino acids. Germline CDR1 and CDR2: MGHRA and YSYEKL. The CDR3 sequence is CASSQEAQNSYNEQYF. CDR3 DNA: TGCGCCAGCAGCCAAGAGGCACAGAACTCCTACAATGAGCAGTACTTC.

CDR3 sequence reads: CASSLEVTETQYF. The CDR3 DNA is TGCGCCAGCAGCTTGGAGGTAACTGAGACCCAGTACTTC. The V call is TRBV5-1, the J call TRBJ2-5; D uncertain. CDR3 size: 13 residues. Germline values: CDR1 SGHRS, CDR2 YFSETQ. Trimming stripped 0 bases from V and 5 bases from J, with 8 bases between.

Notes on this clonotype: Germline and junction disagree at one end, which may indicate a read error. The V call is TRBV6-5, the J call TRBJ2-2; D tentatively reads TRBD1 or TRBD2 (5 bases each). Looked up from germline, CDR1 is MNHEY and CDR2 is SVGAGI. The CDR3 has 20 residues. The CDR3: CASSYSEPSLRDANTGEPFF. CDR3 nucleotide sequence: TGTGCCAGCAGTTACTCTGAACCCTCTCTACGGGACGCGAACACCGGGGAGCCGTTTTTT.

This clonotype has at least ten counts. This chain links TRBV3-1 with TRBJ2-7; 7 bases line up with TRBD1. The V gene's germline CDR1 is LGHDT and CDR2 YNNKEL (reference sequence). V was pared by 4 bases and J by 2 bases, with 5 bases of the junction left unmatched. This CDR3 has 14 residues. Here the CDR3 reads CASSPPGQTYEQYF. The CDR3 bases are TGTGCCAGCAGCCCTCCGGGACAGACCTACGAGCAGTACTTC.

This clonotype was counted only a few times. CDR3 sequence: CAISDPGGAGAGYTF. CDR3 sequence (DNA): TGTGCCATCAGTGACCCAGGGGGCGCCGGTGCCGGCTACACCTTC. The chain is built from TRBV10-3 and TRBJ1-2, with TRBD1 identical over 8 bases. CDR1 and CDR2 (germline): ENHRY, SYGVKD. J lost 8 bases, V lost 3 bases, and 11 bases had no gene match. This CDR3 contains 15 residues.

This clonotype was observed a few times. The chain carries TRBV4-1 and TRBJ1-5; no clear D. Trimming left V 1 base short and J 4 bases short, with 5 bases between. Germline-derived CDR1 and CDR2 are MGHRA and YSYEKL. The CDR3 loop spans 13 amino acids. The CDR3 here is CASSQAWNQPQHF. In DNA form, the CDR3 reads TGCGCCAGCAGCCAAGCGTGGAATCAGCCCCAGCATTTT.

Many counts were recorded for this clonotype. V is TRBV12-3 or TRBV12-4 and J is TRBJ1-5; D may be TRBD1 (5 bases). The V and J ends lost 7 bases and 7 bases respectively, with 20 bases between them. CDR3 length: 15 amino acids. The CDR3 spells CASTTDRTKGQPQHF. Written as DNA, the CDR3 is TGTGCCAGCACTACCGACAGAACAAAGGGGCAGCCCCAGCATTTT.

In this sample, this clonotype turned up a few times. The chain is built from TRBV4-3 and TRBJ2-1, with 8 bases identical to TRBD2. Germline CDR1 is LGHNA and CDR2 is YSLEER. V was clipped by 0 bases and J by 0 bases; unmatched bases: 7. The CDR3 has 18 residues. This CDR3 is CASSQDRAGGSSYNEQFF. Written as DNA, the CDR3 is TGCGCCAGCAGCCAAGATCGGGCGGGGGGAAGCTCCTACAATGAGCAGTTCTTC.

The chain carries TRBV2 and TRBJ2-5, with 13 bases fitting TRBD2. The CDR3 consists of 16 residues. The junction had 6 bases not matched to a gene; V was cut back by 3 bases and J by 5 bases. Germline-derived CDR1 and CDR2 are SNHLY and FYNNEI. The CDR3 region has the DNA TGTGCCAGCAGTGATCCCCGGACTAGCGGGGGTGAGACCCAGTACTTC. Its translation is CASSDPRTSGGETQYF.

This clonotype appeared a few times. As DNA, the CDR3 is TGCGCCAGCAGCTCAGTATTTACCGGGGAGCTGTTTTTT. Translating it yields CASSSVFTGELFF. This chain links TRBV5-1 with TRBJ2-2; D is unclear. The CDR3 covers 13 residues. The V gene lost 3 bases and the J gene lost 5 bases, with 8 bases spanning the gap. Germline-derived CDR1 and CDR2 are SGHRS and YFSETQ. The whole variable domain, remainder taken from reference TRBV5-1 and TRBJ2-2, is KAGVTQTPRYLIKTRGQQVTLSCSPISGHRSVSWYQQTPGQGLQFLFEYFSETQRNKGNFPGRFSGRQFSNSRSEMNVSTLELGDSALYLCASSSVFTGELFFGEGSRLTVL.

This clonotype was recorded a few times. This chain connects TRBV20-1 to TRBJ2-5, with D tentatively TRBD1 or TRBD2 (5 bases each). The V end lost 4 bases, the J end lost 2 bases, and 17 bases lay between the germline ends. CDR3 length: 15 residues. The germline V gene has CDR1 DFQATT and CDR2 SNEGSKA (reference sequence). CDR3: CSATTGTGKQETQYF. The CDR3, as DNA: TGCAGTGCTACTACCGGGACCGGGAAACAAGAGACCCAGTACTTC.

The chain couples TRBV27 to TRBJ2-5; D is ambiguous. The germline V gene has CDR1 MNHEY and CDR2 SMNVEV (reference sequence). CDR3 length equals 14 residues. V was pared by 5 bases and J by 1 base, with 11 bases between. The CDR3 nucleotides read TGTGCCAGCAGTCCTTGGGGTATCCAAGAGACCCAGTACTTC. It translates to CASSPWGIQETQYF.

This chain uses TRBV29-1 with TRBJ2-7, with 8 bases lining up with TRBD1. V was pared by 7 bases and J by 3 bases, with 17 bases of the junction left unmatched. The CDR3 has 16 amino acids. Germline V lookup: CDR1 SQVTM, CDR2 ANQGSEA. The CDR3, as DNA: TGCAGCGCCCGGACAGGGAAGTCCTCTGGCGACTACGAGCAGTACTTC. Encoded protein: CSARTGKSSGDYEQYF.

The chain is built from TRBV7-9 and TRBJ2-5; 7 positions agree with TRBD2. Germline trimming cut 7 bases from V and 12 bases from J; bases unmatched to any gene: 14. Germline CDR1 and CDR2: SEHNR and FQNEAQ (reference sequence). This CDR3 has 13 residues. CDR3: CASTFGGSGKKYF. CDR3 sequence (DNA): TGTGCCAGCACCTTCGGGGGGTCGGGGAAAAAGTACTTC.